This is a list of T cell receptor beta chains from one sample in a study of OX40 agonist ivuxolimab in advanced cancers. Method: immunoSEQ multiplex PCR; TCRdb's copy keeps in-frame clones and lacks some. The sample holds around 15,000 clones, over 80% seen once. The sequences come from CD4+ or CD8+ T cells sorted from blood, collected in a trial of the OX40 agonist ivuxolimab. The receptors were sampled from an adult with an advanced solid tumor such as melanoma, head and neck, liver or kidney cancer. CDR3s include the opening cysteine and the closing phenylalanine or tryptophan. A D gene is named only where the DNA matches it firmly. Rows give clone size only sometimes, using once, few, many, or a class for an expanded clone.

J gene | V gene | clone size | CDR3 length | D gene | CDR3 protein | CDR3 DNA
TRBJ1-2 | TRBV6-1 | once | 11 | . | CASSTTGGYTF | TGTGCCAGCAGTACAACAGGGGGCTACACCTTC
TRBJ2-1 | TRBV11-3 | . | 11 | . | CASSDHNEQFF | TGTGCCAGCAGCGACCACAATGAGCAGTTCTTC
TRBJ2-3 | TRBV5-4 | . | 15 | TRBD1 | CASSLIQGARDTQYF | TGTGCCAGCAGCTTGATCCAGGGGGCTAGAGATACGCAGTATTTT
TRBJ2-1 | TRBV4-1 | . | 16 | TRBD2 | CASSHPSGSSYNEQFF | TGCGCCAGCAGCCACCCTAGCGGCAGCTCCTACAATGAGCAGTTCTTC
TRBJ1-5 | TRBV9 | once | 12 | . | CASGTSNQPQHF | TGTGCCAGCGGGACCAGCAATCAGCCCCAGCATTTT
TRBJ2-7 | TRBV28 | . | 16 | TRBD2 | CASSFRLAVYSYEQYF | TGTGCCAGCAGTTTCAGACTAGCGGTGTACTCCTACGAGCAGTACTTC
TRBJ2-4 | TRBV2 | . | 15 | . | CASSVTEIAKNIQYF | TGTGCCAGCAGTGTAACAGAGATAGCCAAAAACATTCAGTACTTC
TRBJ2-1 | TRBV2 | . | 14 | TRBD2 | CATPVLAAHNEQFF | TGTGCCACGCCGGTACTAGCGGCCCACAATGAGCAGTTCTTC
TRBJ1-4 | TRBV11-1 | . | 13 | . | CASSIARNEKLFF | TGTGCCAGCAGCATAGCCCGGAATGAAAAACTGTTTTTT
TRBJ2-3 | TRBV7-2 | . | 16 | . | CASSLNPPASTDTQYF | TGTGCCAGCAGCTTAAATCCCCCGGCTAGCACAGATACGCAGTATTTT
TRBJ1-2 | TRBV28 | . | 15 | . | CASSLWTDLRDGYTF | TGTGCCAGCAGTTTATGGACAGATCTACGTGATGGCTACACCTTC
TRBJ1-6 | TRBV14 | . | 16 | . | CASSQDSRGRNSPLHF | TGTGCCAGCAGCCAAGATAGCAGGGGACGTAATTCACCCCTCCACTTT
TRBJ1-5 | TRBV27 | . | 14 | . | CASSLSMGGQPQHF | TGTGCCAGCAGTTTATCGATGGGAGGGCAGCCCCAGCATTTT
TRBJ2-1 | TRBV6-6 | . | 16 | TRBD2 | CASSYSPSGREGEQFF | TGTGCCAGCAGTTACTCTCCTAGCGGGAGGGAGGGTGAGCAGTTCTTC
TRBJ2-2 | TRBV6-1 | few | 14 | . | CASSASWFTGELFF | TGTGCCAGCAGTGCGAGTTGGTTCACCGGGGAGCTGTTTTTT
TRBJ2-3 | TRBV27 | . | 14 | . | CASSLSVFADTQYF | TGTGCCAGCAGTTTATCCGTTTTTGCAGATACGCAGTATTTT
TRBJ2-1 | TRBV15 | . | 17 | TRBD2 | CATSRDGAGTMFGEQFF | TGTGCCACCAGCAGAGATGGGGCCGGGACTATGTTCGGTGAGCAGTTCTTC
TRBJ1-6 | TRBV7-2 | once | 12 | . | CASSFGISPLHF | TGTGCCAGCAGCTTTGGGATTTCACCCCTCCACTTT
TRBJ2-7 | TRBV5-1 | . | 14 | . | CASSLGGAIYEQYF | TGCGCCAGCAGCTTGGGCGGGGCTATCTACGAGCAGTACTTC
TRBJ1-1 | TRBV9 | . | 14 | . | CASSPPTKNTEAFF | TGTGCCAGCAGCCCTCCGACAAAGAACACTGAAGCTTTCTTT
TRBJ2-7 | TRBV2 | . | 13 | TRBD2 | CAQQLAGKQEQYF | TGTGCCCAGCAACTAGCGGGAAAACAGGAGCAGTACTTC
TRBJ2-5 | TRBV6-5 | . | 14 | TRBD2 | CASTRGGQGETQYF | TGTGCCAGCACCCGGGGGGGTCAAGGAGAGACCCAGTACTTC
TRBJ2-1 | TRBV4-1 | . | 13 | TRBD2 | CASSDGRGYEQFF | TGCGCCAGCAGCGACGGGAGGGGGTATGAGCAGTTCTTC
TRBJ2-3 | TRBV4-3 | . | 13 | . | CASTTGALDTQYF | TGCGCCAGCACGACGGGAGCTCTAGATACGCAGTATTTT
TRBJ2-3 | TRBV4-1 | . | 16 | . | CASSGLGFLQTDTQYF | TGCGCCAGCAGCGGGTTGGGGTTTCTACAGACAGATACGCAGTATTTT